In its sample, the clone carrying this TCR beta chain was seen many times. This sample is part of a study of regulatory T cells in long-lasting Graves disease. Study summary: Newly diagnosed Graves' patients had taken antithyroid drugs under 3 months.

The sample's time point: newly diagnosed GD, antithyroid drugs for less than 3 months. From RNA extracted from PBMCs, the TCR library was made. Patients hailed from an endocrinology department in Xi'an, China. Combining iRepertoire HTBI primers with Arm-PCR of CDR3 regions, the authors built TCR beta libraries. TCRdb reanalysed the multiplex PCR reads using MiXCR and keeps one entry per CDR3 protein. Among around 450,000 distinct CDR3 sequences listed, 15% were seen once. Per the germline V gene, CDR1 is SGHAT and CDR2 is FQNNGV. The trim removed 6 bases at V and 2 bases at J, leaving 4 bases unmatched. The CDR3 sequence is 15 residues long. The same data also contributed to another study, on T cells in Graves' hyperthyroidism and ophthalmopathy.

This specimen consisted of peripheral blood mononuclear cells (PBMCs), obtained at new diagnosis, from a patient treated with antithyroid drugs. The receptor's source is a woman aged 40 to 50 with Graves disease. The rearrangement joins TRBV11-2 to TRBJ2-1; 10 bases are shared with TRBD2. For the CDR3, the DNA is TGTGCCAGCAGTTTGACTAGCGGGCCCTACAATGAGCAGTTCTTC. Translated: CASSLTSGPYNEQFF.